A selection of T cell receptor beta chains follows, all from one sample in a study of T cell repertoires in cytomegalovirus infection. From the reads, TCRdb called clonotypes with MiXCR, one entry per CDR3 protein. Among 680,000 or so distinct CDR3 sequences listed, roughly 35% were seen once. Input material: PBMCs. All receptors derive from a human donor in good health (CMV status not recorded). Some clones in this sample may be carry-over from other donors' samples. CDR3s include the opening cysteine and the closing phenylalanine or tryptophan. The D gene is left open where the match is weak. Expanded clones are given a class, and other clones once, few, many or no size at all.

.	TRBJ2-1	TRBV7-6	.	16	CATSLFAAVPHNEQFF	TGTGCCACCAGCTTATTTGCTGCTGTACCCCACAATGAGCAGTTCTTC
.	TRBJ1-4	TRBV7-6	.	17	CASSPKSFRGEGEKLFF	TGTGCCAGCAGCCCGAAGTCATTTAGGGGGGAAGGTGAAAAACTGTTTTTT
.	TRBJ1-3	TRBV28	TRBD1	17	CASSFGTGPSSGNTIYF	TGTGCCAGCAGTTTTGGGACAGGGCCGTCCTCTGGAAACACCATATATTTT
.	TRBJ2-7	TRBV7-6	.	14	CASSLAQNGHEQYF	TGTGCCAGCAGCTTAGCGCAAAACGGGCACGAGCAGTACTTC
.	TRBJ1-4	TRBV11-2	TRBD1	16	CASSFLRTGGGEKLFF	TGTGCCAGCAGCTTCCTAAGGACAGGCGGAGGGGAAAAACTGTTTTTT
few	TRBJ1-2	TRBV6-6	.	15	CASSPDPQPNYGYTF	TGTGCCAGCAGCCCCGACCCCCAGCCAAACTATGGCTACACCTTC
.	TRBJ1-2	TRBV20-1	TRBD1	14	CSASRTGMDYGYTF	TGCAGTGCTTCGCGGACAGGGATGGACTATGGCTACACCTTC
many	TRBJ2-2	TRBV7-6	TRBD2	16	CASSPLAGVEGGELFF	TGTGCCAGTAGTCCTCTAGCGGGAGTCGAAGGCGGGGAGCTGTTTTTT
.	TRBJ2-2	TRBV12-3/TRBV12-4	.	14	CASSPFVGTGELFF	TGTGCCAGCAGTCCCTTCGTCGGAACCGGGGAGCTGTTTTTT
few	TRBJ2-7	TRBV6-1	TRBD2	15	CASSVLSGGADEQYF	TGTGCCAGCAGTGTCCTTAGCGGGGGGGCAGACGAGCAGTACTTC
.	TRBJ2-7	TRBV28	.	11	CATGTHSEQYF	TGTGCCACCGGGACCCACTCAGAGCAGTACTTC
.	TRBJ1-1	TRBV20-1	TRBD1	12	CSARTGAREAFF	TGCAGTGCGCGGACAGGGGCCCGTGAAGCTTTCTTT
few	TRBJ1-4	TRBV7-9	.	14	CASSFSGPNEKLFF	TGTGCCAGCAGCTTCAGTGGGCCTAATGAAAAACTGTTTTTT
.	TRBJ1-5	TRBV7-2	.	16	CASSLAGGLDNQPQHF	TGTGCCAGCAGCTTAGCGGGGGGACTTGACAATCAGCCCCAGCATTTT
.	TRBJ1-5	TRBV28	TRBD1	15	CDSSSPGQSNQPQHF	TGTGACAGCAGTTCACCGGGACAGTCTAATCAGCCCCAGCATTTT